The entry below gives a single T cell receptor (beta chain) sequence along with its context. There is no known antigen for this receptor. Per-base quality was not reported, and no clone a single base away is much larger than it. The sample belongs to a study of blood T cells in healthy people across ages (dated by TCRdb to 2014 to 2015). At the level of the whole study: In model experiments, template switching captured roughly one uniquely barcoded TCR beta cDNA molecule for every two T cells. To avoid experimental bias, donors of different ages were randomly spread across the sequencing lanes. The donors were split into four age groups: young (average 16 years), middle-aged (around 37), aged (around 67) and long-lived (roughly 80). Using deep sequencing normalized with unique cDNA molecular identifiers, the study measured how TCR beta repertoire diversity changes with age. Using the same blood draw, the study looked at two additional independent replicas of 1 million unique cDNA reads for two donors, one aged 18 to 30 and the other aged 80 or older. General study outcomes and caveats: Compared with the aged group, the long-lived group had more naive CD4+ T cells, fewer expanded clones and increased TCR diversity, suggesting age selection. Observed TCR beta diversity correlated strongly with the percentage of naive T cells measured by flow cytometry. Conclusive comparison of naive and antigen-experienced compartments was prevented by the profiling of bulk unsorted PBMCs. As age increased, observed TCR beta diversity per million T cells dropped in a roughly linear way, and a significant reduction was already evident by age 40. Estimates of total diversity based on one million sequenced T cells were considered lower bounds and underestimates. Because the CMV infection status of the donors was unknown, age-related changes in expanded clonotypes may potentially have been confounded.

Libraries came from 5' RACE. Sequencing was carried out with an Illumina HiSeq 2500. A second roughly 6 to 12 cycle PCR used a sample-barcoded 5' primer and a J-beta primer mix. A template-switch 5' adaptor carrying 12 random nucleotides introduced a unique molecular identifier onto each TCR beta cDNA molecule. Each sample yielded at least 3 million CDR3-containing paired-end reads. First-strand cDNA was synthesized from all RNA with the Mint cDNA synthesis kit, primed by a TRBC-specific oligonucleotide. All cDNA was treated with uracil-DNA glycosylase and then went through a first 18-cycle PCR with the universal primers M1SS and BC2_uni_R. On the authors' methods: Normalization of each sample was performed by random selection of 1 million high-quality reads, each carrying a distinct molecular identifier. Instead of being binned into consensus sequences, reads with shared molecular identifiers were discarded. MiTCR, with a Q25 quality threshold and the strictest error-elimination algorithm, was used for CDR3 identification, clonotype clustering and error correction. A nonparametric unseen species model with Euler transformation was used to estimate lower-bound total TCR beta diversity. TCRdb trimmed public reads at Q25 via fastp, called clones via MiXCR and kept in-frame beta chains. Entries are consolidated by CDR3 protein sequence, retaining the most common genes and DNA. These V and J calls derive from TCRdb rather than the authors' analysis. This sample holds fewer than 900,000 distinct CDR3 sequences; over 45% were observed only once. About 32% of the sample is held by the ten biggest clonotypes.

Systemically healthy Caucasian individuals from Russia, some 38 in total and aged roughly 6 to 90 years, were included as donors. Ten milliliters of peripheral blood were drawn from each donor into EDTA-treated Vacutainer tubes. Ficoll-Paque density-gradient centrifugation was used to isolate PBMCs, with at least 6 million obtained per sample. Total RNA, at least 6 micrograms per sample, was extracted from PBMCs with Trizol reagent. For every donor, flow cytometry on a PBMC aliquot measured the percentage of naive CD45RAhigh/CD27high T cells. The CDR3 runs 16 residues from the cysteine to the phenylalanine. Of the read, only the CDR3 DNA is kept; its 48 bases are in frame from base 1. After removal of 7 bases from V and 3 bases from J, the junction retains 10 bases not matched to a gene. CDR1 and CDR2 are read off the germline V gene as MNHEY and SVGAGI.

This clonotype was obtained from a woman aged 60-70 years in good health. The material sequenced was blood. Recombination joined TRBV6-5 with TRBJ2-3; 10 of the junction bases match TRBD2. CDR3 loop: CASNPRGLARTDTQYF. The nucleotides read TGTGCCAGCAACCCTCGGGGACTAGCGCGTACAGATACGCAGTATTTT.